A single sample is the source of the 9 T cell receptor beta chains below, sequenced in a study of T cells after yellow fever vaccination. TCRdb used MiXCR to reprocess the 5' RACE reads, holding one entry per CDR3 protein. The profile covers a few hundred thousand distinct CDR3 sequences, with over 4% appearing a single time and about 22% taken by the ten largest. The sequencing here drew on PBMCs, taken 5 days after the yellow fever booster vaccination. The origin of the receptors is a man between 18 and 35 years old who received the YFV17D yellow fever vaccine.

This clonotype showed up many times. This rearrangement joins TRBV20-1 to TRBJ2-2; possibly TRBD2 for D (5 bases). The CDR3 covers 13 residues. V lost 1 base and J lost 6, with 9 bases in between. The V gene's germline CDR1 is DFQATT and CDR2 SNEGSKA (reference sequence). DNA of the CDR3: TGCAGTGCTAGAGGGGAGCTACCCGGGGAGCTGTTTTTT. Translated: CSARGELPGELFF.

V and J are TRBV5-1 and TRBJ1-1, with no clear D. V was trimmed by 0 bases and J by 0 bases, leaving 9 bases between them. Germline CDR1 SGHRS, CDR2 YFSETQ. This CDR3 comprises 15 residues. The CDR3 spells CASSLVIFMNTEAFF. Written as DNA, the CDR3 is TGCGCCAGCAGCTTGGTTATATTCATGAACACTGAAGCTTTCTTT.

Here the CDR3 DNA reads TGCAGCGTTGGCAGACATACTGGGAACACTGAAGCTTTCTTT. Its protein product is CSVGRHTGNTEAFF. The chain recombines TRBV29-1 with TRBJ1-1; D uncertain. This CDR3 is 14 amino acids long. Trimming stripped 4 bases from V and 1 base from J, with 13 bases between. CDR1 and CDR2 (germline): SQVTM, ANQGSEA.

This clonotype has at least ten counts. This rearrangement joins TRBV4-1 to TRBJ1-1; unclear D gene. V was shortened by 1 base and J by 1 base, with 4 bases between the two germline ends. The germline V gene encodes CDR1 MGHRA and CDR2 YSYEKL. The length of the CDR3 is 13 residues. CDR3: CASSQVGNTEAFF. CDR3 DNA: TGCGCCAGCAGCCAAGTTGGGAACACTGAAGCTTTCTTT.

This clonotype has ten or more counts. The V and J genes are TRBV6-2 or TRBV6-3 and TRBJ1-5, with D possibly matching TRBD1 (6 bases). The CDR3 is 17 residues long. Germline assignment: CDR1 MNHEY and CDR2 SVGEGT. Trimming pared 7 bases from V and 0 bases from J, leaving 19 bases between. CDR3 sequence: CASTTWGTPYSNQPQHF. The DNA of the CDR3 is TGTGCCAGCACCACCTGGGGGACACCCTATAGCAATCAGCCCCAGCATTTT.

This chain uses TRBV20-1 with TRBJ2-5; tentative D call: TRBD2 (6 bases). This CDR3 has 12 amino acids. Trimming cost V 5 bases and J 7 bases, with 14 bases left between them. From germline, CDR1 is DFQATT and CDR2 SNEGSKA (reference sequence). CDR3 loop: CSAGAGYGTQYF. DNA for the CDR3: TGCAGTGCTGGGGCGGGGTACGGGACCCAGTACTTC.

This clonotype has ten or more counts. V is TRBV7-3 and J is TRBJ2-5; no reliable D call. Germline-derived CDR1 and CDR2 are SGHTA and FQGTGA. Trimming cost V 5 bases and J 5 bases, with 15 bases left between them. CDR3 length: 14 residues. In nucleotides, the CDR3 is TGTGCCAGCAGCCAAAACCCGGGTACGGAGACCCAGTACTTC. Amino acids: CASSQNPGTETQYF. Full variable domain (rest looked up from reference TRBV7-3 and TRBJ2-5): GAGVSQTPSNKVTEKGKYVELRCDPISGHTALYWYRQSLGQGPEFLIYFQGTGAADDSGLPNDRFFAVRPEGSVSTLKIQRTERGDSAVYLCASSQNPGTETQYFGPGTRLLVL.

This clonotype showed up just a few times. The rearrangement joins TRBV24-1 to TRBJ2-1, with D possibly TRBD2 on 6 matching bases. V lost 4 bases and J 6 bases, leaving 15 bases between the germline ends. The germline V gene has CDR1 KGHDR and CDR2 SFDVKD. The CDR3 runs 15 residues. The chain's CDR3 is CATSDHRGSGNEQFF. For the CDR3, the DNA is TGTGCCACCAGTGACCACCGGGGTAGCGGCAATGAGCAGTTCTTC.

In this sample, this clonotype turned up a few times. This chain uses TRBV5-1 with TRBJ2-3; the D is unclear. Germline CDR1 SGHRS, CDR2 YFSETQ. V was shortened by 1 base and J by 6 bases, with 12 bases between the two germline ends. The CDR3 sequence is 14 residues long. The DNA for the CDR3 is TGCGCCAGCAGCTTGTGGCCTGGTTTTGATACGCAGTATTTT. Amino acids: CASSLWPGFDTQYF. Filled out from reference TRBV5-1 and TRBJ2-3, the complete variable domain reads KAGVTQTPRYLIKTRGQQVTLSCSPISGHRSVSWYQQTPGQGLQFLFEYFSETQRNKGNFPGRFSGRQFSNSRSEMNVSTLELGDSALYLCASSLWPGFDTQYFGPGTRLTVL.